Described below is a single T cell receptor beta chain sequence and its context. The data stem from a study of brain T cells in children with intractable seizures. Per germline, CDR1 SEHNR and CDR2 FQNEAQ (reference sequence). Trimming cost V 5 bases and J 6 bases; bases outside gene matches: 12. The CDR3 consists of 16 residues. The assay was immunoSEQ multiplex PCR, and TCRdb's table has in-frame clones only and misses some. The repertoire includes about 340,000 clones, roughly 92% of them detected once, and approximately 5% sits in the top ten. Time point: blood from clinic visit 5 months post-surgery; TSC patient then seizure free. Before surgery, patients took at least one anti-epileptic drug.

The J gene is TRBJ2-1, the V gene TRBV7-9; 8 bases line up with TRBD2. The receptor was isolated from a boy under two years old with tuberous sclerosis and intractable seizures. Sequenced material: peripheral blood, taken 4 to 6 months after surgery. CDR3 coding DNA: TGTGCCAGCAGCGACCCCCGGGCGGGAGGATCCAATGAGCAGTTCTTC. Its protein is CASSDPRAGGSNEQFF.